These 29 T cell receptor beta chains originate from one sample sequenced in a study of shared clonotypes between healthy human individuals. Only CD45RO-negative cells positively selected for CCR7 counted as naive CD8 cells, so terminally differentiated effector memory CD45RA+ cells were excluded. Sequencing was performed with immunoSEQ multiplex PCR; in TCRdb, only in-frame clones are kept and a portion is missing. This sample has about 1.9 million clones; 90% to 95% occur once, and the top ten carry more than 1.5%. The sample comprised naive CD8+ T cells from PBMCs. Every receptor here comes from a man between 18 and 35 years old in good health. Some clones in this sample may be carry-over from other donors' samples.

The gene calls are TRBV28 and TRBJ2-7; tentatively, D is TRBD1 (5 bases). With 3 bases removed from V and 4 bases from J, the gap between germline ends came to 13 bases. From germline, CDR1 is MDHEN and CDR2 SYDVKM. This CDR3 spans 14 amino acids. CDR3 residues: CASSFLRTQYEQYF. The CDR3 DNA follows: TGTGCCAGCAGTTTTTTAAGGACACAGTACGAGCAGTACTTC.

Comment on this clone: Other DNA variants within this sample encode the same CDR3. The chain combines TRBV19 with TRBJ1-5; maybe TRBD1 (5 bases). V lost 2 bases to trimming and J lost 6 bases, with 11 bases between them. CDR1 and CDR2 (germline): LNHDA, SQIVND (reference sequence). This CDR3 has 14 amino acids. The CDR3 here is CASSIRGLGQPQHF. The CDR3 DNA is TGTGCCAGTAGTATACGGGGGTTGGGTCAGCCCCAGCATTTT. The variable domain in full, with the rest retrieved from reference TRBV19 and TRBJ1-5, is DGGITQSPKYLFRKEGQNVTLSCEQNLNHDAMYWYRQDPGQGLRLIYYSQIVNDFQKGDIAEGYSVSREKKESFPLTVTSAQKNPTAFYLCASSIRGLGQPQHFGDGTRLSIL.

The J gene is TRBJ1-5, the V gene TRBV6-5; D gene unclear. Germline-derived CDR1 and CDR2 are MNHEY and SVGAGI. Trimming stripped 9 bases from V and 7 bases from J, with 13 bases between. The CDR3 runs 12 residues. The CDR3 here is CASGAPTQPQHF. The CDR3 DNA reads TGTGCCAGTGGAGCCCCCACGCAGCCCCAGCATTTT.

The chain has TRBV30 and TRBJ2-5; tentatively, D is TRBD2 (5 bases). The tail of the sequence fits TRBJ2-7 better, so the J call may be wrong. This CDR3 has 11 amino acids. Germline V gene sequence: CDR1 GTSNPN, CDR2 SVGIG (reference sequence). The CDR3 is CAWSAGHEQYF. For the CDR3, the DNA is TGTGCCTGGAGCGCGGGCCACGAGCAGTACTTC.

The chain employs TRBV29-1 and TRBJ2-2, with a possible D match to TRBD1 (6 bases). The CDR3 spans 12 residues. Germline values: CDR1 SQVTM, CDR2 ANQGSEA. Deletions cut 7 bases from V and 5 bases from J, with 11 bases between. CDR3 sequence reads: CSGRGQTGELFF. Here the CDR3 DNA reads TGCAGCGGGCGAGGACAGACCGGGGAGCTGTTTTTT.

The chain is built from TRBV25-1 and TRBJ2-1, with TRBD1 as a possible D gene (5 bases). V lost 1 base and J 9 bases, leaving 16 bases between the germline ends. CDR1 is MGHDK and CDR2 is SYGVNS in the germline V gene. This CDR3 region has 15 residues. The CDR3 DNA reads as TGTGCCAGCAGTGAATGGGGCCGTAAACGGAGTGAGCAGTTCTTC. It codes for CASSEWGRKRSEQFF. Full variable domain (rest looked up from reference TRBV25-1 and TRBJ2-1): EADIYQTPRYLVIGTGKKITLECSQTMGHDKMYWYQQDPGMELHLIHYSYGVNSTEKGDLSSESTVSRIRTEHFPLTLESARPSHTSQYLCASSEWGRKRSEQFFGPGTRLTVL.

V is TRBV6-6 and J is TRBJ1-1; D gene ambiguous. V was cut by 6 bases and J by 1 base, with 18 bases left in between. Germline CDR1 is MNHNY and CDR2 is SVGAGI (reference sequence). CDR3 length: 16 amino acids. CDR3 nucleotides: TGTGCCAGCAGCCCCCTGGTAACAGTTCGGAACACTGAAGCTTTCTTT. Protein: CASSPLVTVRNTEAFF.

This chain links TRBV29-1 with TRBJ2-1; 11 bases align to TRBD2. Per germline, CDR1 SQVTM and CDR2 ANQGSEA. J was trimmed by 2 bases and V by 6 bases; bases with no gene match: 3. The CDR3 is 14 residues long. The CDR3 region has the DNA TGCAGCGTCCTAGCGGGAGGTGCCTACAATGAGCAGTTCTTC. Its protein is CSVLAGGAYNEQFF.

The CDR3 here is CASSVATSGRIRPYNEQFF. The DNA for the CDR3 is TGTGCCAGCAGCGTAGCGACTAGCGGGAGGATCAGACCCTACAATGAGCAGTTCTTC. The chain recombines TRBV9 with TRBJ2-1, with 13 bases matching TRBD2. CDR3 length: 19 amino acids. CDR1 is SGDLS, CDR2 YYNGEE, per germline. V lost 0 bases and J lost 2; bases outside the gene matches: 8.

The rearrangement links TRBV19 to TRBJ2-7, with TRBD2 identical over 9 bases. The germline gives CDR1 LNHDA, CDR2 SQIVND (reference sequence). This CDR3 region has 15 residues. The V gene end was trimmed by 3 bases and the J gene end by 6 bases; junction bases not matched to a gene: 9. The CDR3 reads CASSILLAGLAEQYF. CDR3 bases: TGTGCCAGTAGTATTTTGCTAGCGGGGCTCGCCGAGCAGTACTTC.

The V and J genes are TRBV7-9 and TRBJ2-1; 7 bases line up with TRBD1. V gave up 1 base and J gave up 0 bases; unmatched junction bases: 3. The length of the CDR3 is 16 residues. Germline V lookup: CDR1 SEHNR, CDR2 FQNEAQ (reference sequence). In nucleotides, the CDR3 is TGTGCCAGCAGCTTAGATCCAGGGGGCTCCTACAATGAGCAGTTCTTC. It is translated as CASSLDPGGSYNEQFF. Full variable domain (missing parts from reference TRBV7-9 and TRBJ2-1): DTGVSQNPRHKITKRGQNVTFRCDPISEHNRLYWYRQTLGQGPEFLTYFQNEAQLEKSRLLSDRFSAERPKGSFSTLEIQRTEQGDSAMYLCASSLDPGGSYNEQFFGPGTRLTVL.

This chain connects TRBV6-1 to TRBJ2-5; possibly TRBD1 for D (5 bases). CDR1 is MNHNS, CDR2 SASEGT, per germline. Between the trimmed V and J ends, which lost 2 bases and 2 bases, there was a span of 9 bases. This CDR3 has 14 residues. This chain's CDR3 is CASSEPTVQETQYF. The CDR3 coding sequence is TGTGCCAGCAGTGAACCGACAGTACAAGAGACCCAGTACTTC.

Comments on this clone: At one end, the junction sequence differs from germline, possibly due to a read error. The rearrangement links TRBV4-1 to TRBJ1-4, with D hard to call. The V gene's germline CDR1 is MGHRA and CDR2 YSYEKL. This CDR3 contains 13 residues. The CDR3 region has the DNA TGCGCCAGCAGCCAAGGTATGAATGAAGAACTGTTTTTT. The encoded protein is CASSQGMNEELFF.

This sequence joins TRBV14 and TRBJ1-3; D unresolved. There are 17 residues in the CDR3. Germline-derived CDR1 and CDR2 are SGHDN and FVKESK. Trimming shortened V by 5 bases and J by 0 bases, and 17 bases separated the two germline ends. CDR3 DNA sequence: TGTGCCAGCAGCGTCGGGAGCCCTTTAACCTCTGGAAACACCATATATTTT. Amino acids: CASSVGSPLTSGNTIYF.

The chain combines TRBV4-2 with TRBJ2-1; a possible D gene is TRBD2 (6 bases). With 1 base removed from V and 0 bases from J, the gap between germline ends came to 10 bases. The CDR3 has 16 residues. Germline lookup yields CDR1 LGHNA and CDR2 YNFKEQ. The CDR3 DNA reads TGTGCCAGCAGCCAAGCGTGGCGGGACTCCTACAATGAGCAGTTCTTC. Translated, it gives CASSQAWRDSYNEQFF.

CDR3 DNA sequence: TGTGCCAGCAGGCCTAGCGGGAGGGACAATGAGCAGTTCTTC. This sequence encodes CASRPSGRDNEQFF. The V call is TRBV27, the J call TRBJ2-1, with 12 bases aligning to TRBD2. This CDR3 is 14 amino acids long. Per germline, CDR1 MNHEY and CDR2 SMNVEV (reference sequence). Trimming removed 6 bases from V and 5 bases from J; junction bases left unmatched: 2.

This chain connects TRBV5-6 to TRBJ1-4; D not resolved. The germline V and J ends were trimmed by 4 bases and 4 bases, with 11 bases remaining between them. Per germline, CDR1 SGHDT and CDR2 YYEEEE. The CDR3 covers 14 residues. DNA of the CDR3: TGTGCCAGCAGCCCAGGACGGCTTAATGAAAAACTGTTTTTT. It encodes CASSPGRLNEKLFF.

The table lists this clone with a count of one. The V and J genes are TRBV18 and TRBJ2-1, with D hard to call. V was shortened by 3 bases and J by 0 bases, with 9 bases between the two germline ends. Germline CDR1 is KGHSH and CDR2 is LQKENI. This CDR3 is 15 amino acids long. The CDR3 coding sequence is TGTGCCAGCTCACCTACAGCCCCCTCCTACAATGAGCAGTTCTTC. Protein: CASSPTAPSYNEQFF.

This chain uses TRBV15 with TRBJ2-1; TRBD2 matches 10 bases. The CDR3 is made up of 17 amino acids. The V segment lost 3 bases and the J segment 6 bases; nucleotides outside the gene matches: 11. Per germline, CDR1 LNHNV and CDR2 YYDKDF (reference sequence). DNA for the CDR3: TGTGCCACCAGCAGTGACAGGGCACTAGCGGGATCCAATGAGCAGTTCTTC. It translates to CATSSDRALAGSNEQFF.

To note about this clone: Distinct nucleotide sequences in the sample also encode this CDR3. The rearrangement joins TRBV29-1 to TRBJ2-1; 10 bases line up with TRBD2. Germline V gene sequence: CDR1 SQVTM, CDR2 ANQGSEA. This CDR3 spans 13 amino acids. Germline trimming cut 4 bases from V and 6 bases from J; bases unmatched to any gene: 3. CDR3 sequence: CSVGAGGINEQFF. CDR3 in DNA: TGCAGCGTTGGAGCGGGAGGGATCAATGAGCAGTTCTTC.

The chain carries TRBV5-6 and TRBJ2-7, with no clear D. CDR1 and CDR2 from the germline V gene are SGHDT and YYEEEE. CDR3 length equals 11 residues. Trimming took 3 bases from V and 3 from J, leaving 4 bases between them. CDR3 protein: CASSSDYEQYF. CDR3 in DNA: TGTGCCAGCAGCTCAGACTACGAGCAGTACTTC.

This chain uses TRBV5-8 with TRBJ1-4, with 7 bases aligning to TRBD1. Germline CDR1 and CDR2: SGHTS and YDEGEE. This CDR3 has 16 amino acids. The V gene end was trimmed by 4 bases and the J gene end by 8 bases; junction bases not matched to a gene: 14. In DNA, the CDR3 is TGTGCCAGCAGCCCTCGACGGGCAGGGGGAGGAGAAAAACTGTTTTTT. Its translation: CASSPRRAGGGEKLFF.

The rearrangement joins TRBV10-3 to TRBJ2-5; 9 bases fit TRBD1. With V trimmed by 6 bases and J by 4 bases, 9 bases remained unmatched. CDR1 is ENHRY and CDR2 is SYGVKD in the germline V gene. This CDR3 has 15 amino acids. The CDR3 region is CAIRPTGGVRETQYF. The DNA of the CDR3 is TGTGCCATCAGACCGACAGGGGGTGTTCGAGAGACCCAGTACTTC.

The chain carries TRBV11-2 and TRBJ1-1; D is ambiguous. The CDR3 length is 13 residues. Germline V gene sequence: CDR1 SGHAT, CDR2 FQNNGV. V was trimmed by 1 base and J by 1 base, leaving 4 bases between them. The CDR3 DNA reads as TGTGCCAGCAGCTTAGTGGAGAACACTGAAGCTTTCTTT. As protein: CASSLVENTEAFF.

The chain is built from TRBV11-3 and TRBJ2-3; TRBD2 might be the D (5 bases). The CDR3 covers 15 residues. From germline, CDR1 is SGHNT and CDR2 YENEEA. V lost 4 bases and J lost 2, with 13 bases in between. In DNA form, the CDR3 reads TGTGCCAGCAGCTCCTTTAGCGATACCACAGATACGCAGTATTTT. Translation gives CASSSFSDTTDTQYF.

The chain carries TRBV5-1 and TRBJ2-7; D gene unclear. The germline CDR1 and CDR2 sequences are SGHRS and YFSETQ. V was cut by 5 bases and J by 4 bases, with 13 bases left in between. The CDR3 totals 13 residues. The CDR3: CASSIRWLYEQYF. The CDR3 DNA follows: TGCGCCAGCAGTATCCGGTGGTTGTACGAGCAGTACTTC.

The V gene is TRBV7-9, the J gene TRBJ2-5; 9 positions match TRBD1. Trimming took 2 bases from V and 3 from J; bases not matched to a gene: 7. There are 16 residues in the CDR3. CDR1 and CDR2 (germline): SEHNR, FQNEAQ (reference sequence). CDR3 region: CASSLKGQGLEETQYF. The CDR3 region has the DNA TGTGCCAGCAGCTTAAAAGGACAGGGGCTCGAAGAGACCCAGTACTTC.

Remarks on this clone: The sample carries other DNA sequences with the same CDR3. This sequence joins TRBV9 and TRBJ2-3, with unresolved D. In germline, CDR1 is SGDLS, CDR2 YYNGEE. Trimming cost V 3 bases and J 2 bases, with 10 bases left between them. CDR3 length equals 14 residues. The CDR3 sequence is CASSAQRVTDTQYF. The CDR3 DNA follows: TGTGCCAGCAGCGCCCAAAGGGTCACAGATACGCAGTATTTT.

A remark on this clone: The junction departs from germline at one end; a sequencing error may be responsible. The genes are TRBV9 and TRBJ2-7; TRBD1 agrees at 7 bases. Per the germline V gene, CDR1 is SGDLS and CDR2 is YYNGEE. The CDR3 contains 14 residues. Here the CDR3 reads CASSDRDRSSEQYF. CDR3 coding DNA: TGTGCCAGCAGCGACCGGGACAGATCCTCCGAGCAGTACTTC.